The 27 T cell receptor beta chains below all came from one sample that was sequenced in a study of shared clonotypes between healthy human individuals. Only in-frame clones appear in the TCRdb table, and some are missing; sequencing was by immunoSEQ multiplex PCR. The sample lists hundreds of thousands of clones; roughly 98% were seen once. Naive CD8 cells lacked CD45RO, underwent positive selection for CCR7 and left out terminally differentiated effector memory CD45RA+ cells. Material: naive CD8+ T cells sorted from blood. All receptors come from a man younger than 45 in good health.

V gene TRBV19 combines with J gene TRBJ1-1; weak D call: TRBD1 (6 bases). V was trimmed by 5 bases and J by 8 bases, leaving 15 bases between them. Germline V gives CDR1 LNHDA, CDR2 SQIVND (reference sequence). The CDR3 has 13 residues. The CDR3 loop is CASSRQEGEEAFF. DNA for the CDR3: TGTGCCAGTAGTCGACAGGAGGGAGAAGAAGCTTTCTTT.

The CDR3 coding sequence is TGTGCCAGCAGTGAAGATATAGGGAGAGAAGCTTTCTTT. Translation gives CASSEDIGREAFF. The J gene is TRBJ1-1, the V gene TRBV6-1; D gene unclear. Looked up from germline, CDR1 is MNHNS and CDR2 is SASEGT. V lost 1 base and J 8 bases, leaving 11 bases between the germline ends. This CDR3 has 13 amino acids.

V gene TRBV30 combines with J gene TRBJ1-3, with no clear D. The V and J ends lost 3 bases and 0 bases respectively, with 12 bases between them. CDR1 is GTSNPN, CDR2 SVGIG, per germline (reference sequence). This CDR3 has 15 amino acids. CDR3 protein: CAWSVDHSSGNTIYF. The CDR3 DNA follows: TGTGCCTGGAGCGTGGACCATAGCTCTGGAAACACCATATATTTT.

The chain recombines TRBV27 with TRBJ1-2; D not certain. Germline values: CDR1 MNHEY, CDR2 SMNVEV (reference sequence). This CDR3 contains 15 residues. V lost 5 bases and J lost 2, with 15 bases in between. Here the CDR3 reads CASSPKGVLNYGYTF. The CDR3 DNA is TGTGCCAGCAGTCCGAAGGGCGTCTTAAACTATGGCTACACCTTC.

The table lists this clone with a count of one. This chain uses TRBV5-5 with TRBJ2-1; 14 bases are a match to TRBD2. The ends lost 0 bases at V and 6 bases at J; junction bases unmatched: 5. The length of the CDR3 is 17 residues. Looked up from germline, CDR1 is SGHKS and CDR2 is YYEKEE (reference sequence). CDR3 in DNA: TGTGCCAGCAGCTTGGTCCCGGGACTAGCGGGAGTCAATGAGCAGTTCTTC. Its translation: CASSLVPGLAGVNEQFF.

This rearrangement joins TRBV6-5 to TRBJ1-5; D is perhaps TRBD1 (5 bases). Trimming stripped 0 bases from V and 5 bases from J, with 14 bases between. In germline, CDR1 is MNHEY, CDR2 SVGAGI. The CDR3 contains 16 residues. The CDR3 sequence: CASSYSNPPGHQPQHF. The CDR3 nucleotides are TGTGCCAGCAGTTACTCGAATCCTCCGGGACATCAGCCCCAGCATTTT.

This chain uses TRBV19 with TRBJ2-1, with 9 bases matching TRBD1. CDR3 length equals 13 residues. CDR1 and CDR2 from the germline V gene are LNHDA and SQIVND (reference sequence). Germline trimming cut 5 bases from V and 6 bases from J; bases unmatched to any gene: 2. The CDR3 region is CASSGTGSNEQFF. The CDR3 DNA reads TGTGCCAGTAGTGGGACAGGGAGCAATGAGCAGTTCTTC.

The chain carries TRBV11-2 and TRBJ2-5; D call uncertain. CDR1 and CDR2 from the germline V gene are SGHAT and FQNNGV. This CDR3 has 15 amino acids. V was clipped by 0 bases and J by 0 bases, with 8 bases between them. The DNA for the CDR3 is TGTGCCAGCAGCTTAGATGGGTCGTACCAAGAGACCCAGTACTTC. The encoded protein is CASSLDGSYQETQYF. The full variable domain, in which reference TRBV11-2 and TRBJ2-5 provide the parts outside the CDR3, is EAGVAQSPRYKIIEKRQSVAFWCNPISGHATLYWYQQILGQGPKLLIQFQNNGVVDDSQLPKDRFSAERLKGVDSTLKIQPAKLEDSAVYLCASSLDGSYQETQYFGPGTRLLVL.

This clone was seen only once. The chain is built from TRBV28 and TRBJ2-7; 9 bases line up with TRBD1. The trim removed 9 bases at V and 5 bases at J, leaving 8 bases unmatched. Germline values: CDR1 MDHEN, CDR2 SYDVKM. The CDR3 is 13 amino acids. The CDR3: CARPGQGTNEQYF. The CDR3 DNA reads TGTGCCAGACCGGGACAGGGAACGAACGAGCAGTACTTC.

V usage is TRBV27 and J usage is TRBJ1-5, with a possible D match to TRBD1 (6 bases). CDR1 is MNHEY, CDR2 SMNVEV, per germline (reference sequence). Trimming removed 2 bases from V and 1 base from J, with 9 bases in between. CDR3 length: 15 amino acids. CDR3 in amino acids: CASSLTRGSNQPQHF. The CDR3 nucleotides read TGTGCCAGCAGTTTAACCAGGGGCAGCAATCAGCCCCAGCATTTT.

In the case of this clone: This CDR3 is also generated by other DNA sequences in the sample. In nucleotides, the CDR3 is TGCGCCAGCAGCTTGCAGAGCCCGTACGAGCAGTACTTC. Its protein is CASSLQSPYEQYF. The chain uses TRBV5-1 and TRBJ2-7, with unresolved D. CDR3 length equals 13 residues. CDR1 is SGHRS, CDR2 YFSETQ, per germline. V dropped 1 base and J dropped 4 bases, with 9 bases sitting between them.

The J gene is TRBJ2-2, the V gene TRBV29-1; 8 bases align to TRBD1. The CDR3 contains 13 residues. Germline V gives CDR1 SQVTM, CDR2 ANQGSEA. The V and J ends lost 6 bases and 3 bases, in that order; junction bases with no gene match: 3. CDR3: CSVEGQDTGELFF. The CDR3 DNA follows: TGCAGCGTCGAGGGACAGGACACCGGGGAGCTGTTTTTT.

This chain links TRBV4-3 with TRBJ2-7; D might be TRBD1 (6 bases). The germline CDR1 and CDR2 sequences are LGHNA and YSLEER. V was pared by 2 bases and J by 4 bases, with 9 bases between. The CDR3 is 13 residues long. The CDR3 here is CASSQSQGYEQYF. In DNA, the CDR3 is TGCGCCAGCAGCCAATCCCAGGGGTACGAGCAGTACTTC.

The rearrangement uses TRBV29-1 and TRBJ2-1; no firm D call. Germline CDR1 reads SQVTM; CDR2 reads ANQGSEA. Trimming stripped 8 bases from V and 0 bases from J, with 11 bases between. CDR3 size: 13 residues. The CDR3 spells CSLLNDSYNEQFF. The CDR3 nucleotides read TGCAGCCTTCTCAACGACTCCTACAATGAGCAGTTCTTC.

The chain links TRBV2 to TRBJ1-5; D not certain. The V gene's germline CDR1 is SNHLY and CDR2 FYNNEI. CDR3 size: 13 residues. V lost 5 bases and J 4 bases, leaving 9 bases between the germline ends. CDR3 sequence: CASSLSENQPQHF. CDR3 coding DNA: TGTGCCAGCAGTTTGTCAGAGAATCAGCCCCAGCATTTT.

CDR3 region: CASSSTGQNYEQYF. In DNA, the CDR3 is TGTGCCAGCAGTTCCACGGGACAAAACTACGAGCAGTACTTC. V and J are TRBV27 and TRBJ2-7; D may be TRBD1 (6 bases). Germline V lookup: CDR1 MNHEY, CDR2 SMNVEV (reference sequence). Trimming pared 4 bases from V and 3 bases from J, leaving 13 bases between. The CDR3 runs to 14 residues.

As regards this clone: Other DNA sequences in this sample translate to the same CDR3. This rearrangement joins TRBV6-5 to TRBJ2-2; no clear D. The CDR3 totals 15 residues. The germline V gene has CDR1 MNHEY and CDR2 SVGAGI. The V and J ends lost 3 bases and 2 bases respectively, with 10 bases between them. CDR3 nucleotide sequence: TGTGCCAGCAGTTATAGTACAGCAAACACCGGGGAGCTGTTTTTT. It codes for CASSYSTANTGELFF.

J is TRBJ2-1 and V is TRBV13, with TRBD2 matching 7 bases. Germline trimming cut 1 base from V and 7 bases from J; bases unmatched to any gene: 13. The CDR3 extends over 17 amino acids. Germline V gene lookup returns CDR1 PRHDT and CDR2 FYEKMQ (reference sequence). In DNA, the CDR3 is TGTGCCAGCAGCTTAGAACTGGCGGACCCCGGGAGGAATGAGCAGTTCTTC. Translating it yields CASSLELADPGRNEQFF.

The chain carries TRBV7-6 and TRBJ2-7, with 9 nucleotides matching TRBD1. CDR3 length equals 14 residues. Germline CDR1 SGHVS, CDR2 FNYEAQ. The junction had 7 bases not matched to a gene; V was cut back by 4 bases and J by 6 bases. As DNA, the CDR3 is TGTGCCAGCAGCTCCCCGGGACAGGGAGGCGAGCAGTACTTC. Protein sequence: CASSSPGQGGEQYF.

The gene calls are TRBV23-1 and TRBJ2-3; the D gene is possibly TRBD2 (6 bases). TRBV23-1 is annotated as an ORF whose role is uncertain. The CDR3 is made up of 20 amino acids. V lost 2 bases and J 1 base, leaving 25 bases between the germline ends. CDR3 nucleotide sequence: TGCGCCAGCAGTCAAAGTTTCACCCGGGGGTTTCCGAACTGCACAGATACGCAGTATTTT. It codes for CASSQSFTRGFPNCTDTQYF.

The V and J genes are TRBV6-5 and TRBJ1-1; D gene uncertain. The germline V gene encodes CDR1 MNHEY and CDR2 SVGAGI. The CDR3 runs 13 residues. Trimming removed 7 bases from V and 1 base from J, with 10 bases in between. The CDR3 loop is CASTISENTEAFF. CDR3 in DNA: TGTGCCAGCACCATTTCAGAGAACACTGAAGCTTTCTTT.

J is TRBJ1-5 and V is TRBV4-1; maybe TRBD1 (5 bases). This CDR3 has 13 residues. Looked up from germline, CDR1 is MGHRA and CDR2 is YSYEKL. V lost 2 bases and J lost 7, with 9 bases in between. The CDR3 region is CASSQYEGQPQHF. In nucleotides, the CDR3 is TGCGCCAGCAGCCAATACGAGGGGCAGCCCCAGCATTTT.

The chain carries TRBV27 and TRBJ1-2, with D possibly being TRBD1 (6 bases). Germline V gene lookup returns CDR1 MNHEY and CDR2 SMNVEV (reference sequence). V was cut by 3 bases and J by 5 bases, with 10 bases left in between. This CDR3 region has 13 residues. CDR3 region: CASSLKQGYGYTF. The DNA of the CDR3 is TGTGCCAGCAGTTTGAAACAGGGATATGGCTACACCTTC.

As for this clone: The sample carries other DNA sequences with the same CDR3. The CDR3 loop reads CASSSTGELFF. CDR3 bases: TGTGCCAGCAGTAGCACCGGGGAGCTGTTTTTT. The chain is built from TRBV27 and TRBJ2-2; D unclear. This CDR3 contains 11 residues. V was clipped by 5 bases and J by 4 bases, with 2 bases between them. Germline CDR1 reads MNHEY; CDR2 reads SMNVEV (reference sequence).

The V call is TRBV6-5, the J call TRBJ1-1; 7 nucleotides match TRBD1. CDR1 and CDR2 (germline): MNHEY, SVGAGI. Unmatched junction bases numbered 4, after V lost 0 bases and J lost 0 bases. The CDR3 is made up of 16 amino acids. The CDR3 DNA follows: TGTGCCAGCAGTTACTCGGGACAGATAATGAACACTGAAGCTTTCTTT. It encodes CASSYSGQIMNTEAFF.

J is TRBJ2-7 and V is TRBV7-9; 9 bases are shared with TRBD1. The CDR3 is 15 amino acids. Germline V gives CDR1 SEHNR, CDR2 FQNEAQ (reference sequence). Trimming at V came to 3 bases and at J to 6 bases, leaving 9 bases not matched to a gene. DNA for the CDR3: TGTGCCAGCAGCTTGGGGACAGGGTCTCCATTCGAGCAGTACTTC. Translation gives CASSLGTGSPFEQYF.

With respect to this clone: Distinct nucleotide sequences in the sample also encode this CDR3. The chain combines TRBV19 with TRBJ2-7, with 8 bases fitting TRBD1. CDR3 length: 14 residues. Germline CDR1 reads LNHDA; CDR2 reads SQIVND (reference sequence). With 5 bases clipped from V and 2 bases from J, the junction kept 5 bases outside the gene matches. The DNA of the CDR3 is TGTGCCAGTAGTTCCGGACAGGGCGCCTACGAGCAGTACTTC. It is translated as CASSSGQGAYEQYF.